One sample yielded the 13 T cell receptor beta chains listed below, sequenced in a study of beta chain features in type 1 diabetes. Points from the study as a whole: Among patients with Type 1 diabetes, TCRB CDR3s were moderately but significantly shorter in every one of the four CD4+ subsets.

Every bit of the isolated RNA underwent reverse transcription, so sequencing read expressed TCRB transcripts. TCRdb's table, derived via immunoSEQ multiplex PCR, lists solely in-frame clones and lacks some. The table lists 150,000 to 190,000 clones, under 13% of them singletons. For these TCRs, the target antigens are not known. The specimen was central memory CD4+ T cells from blood. The receptors originated from a man aged 25 to 40 with type 1 diabetes.

This clone was detected only a few times. The V call is TRBV19, the J call TRBJ1-1; D gene unclear. The CDR3 sequence is 15 residues long. CDR1 is LNHDA and CDR2 is SQIVND in the germline V gene (reference sequence). Trimming left V 3 bases short and J 4 bases short, with 15 bases between. CDR3: CASSIFPPQLTEAFF. Here the CDR3 DNA reads TGTGCCAGTAGTATCTTTCCCCCACAGCTCACTGAAGCTTTCTTT.

A few counts support this clone. This chain links TRBV5-6 with TRBJ2-3, with TRBD2 identical over 8 bases. V shed 1 base and J 3 bases; nucleotides not matched to a gene: 7. CDR3 length: 16 residues. CDR1 is SGHDT and CDR2 is YYEEEE in the germline V gene. CDR3 amino acids: CASSLRAGARTDTQYF. The CDR3 DNA reads TGTGCCAGCAGCTTGAGAGCGGGGGCGAGGACAGATACGCAGTATTTT.

The rearrangement links TRBV6-5 to TRBJ2-3, with D hard to call. Germline CDR1 and CDR2: MNHEY and SVGAGI. The CDR3 is made up of 12 amino acids. V was clipped by 4 bases and J by 4 bases, with 6 bases between them. CDR3 loop: CASSFSADTQYF. The DNA for the CDR3 is TGTGCCAGCAGTTTTTCTGCAGATACGCAGTATTTT.

This clone was observed a handful of times. The rearrangement uses TRBV5-4 and TRBJ2-3; a weak D match, TRBD2 (5 bases). This CDR3 has 15 residues. Looked up from germline, CDR1 is SGHNT and CDR2 is YYREEE (reference sequence). V was trimmed by 4 bases and J by 0 bases, leaving 12 bases between them. The CDR3 nucleotides read TGTGCCAGCAGCCCTCCGGGAACTAGCACAGATACGCAGTATTTT. It is translated as CASSPPGTSTDTQYF.

The V call is TRBV2, the J call TRBJ2-6; perhaps TRBD1 as D (5 bases). The V gene's germline CDR1 is SNHLY and CDR2 FYNNEI. V lost 5 bases and J lost 4, with 15 bases in between. This CDR3 region has 16 residues. The CDR3: CASSSLWGTGANVLTF. The CDR3 region has the DNA TGTGCCAGCAGTTCGTTGTGGGGCACGGGGGCCAACGTCCTGACTTTC.

V and J are TRBV15 and TRBJ1-4; 8 nucleotides line up with TRBD1. This CDR3 has 16 amino acids. The V gene end was trimmed by 3 bases and the J gene end by 10 bases; junction bases not matched to a gene: 13. Per germline, CDR1 LNHNV and CDR2 YYDKDF (reference sequence). CDR3 bases: TGTGCCACCAGCAGGGGCGGTCAGGGGGCCAGAGGAAAACTGTTTTTT. Translating gives CATSRGGQGARGKLFF.

This clone was observed a few times. V is TRBV28 and J is TRBJ2-1, with D tentatively TRBD1 (5 bases). This CDR3 contains 16 residues. Germline V CDR1 and CDR2: MDHEN, SYDVKM. Trimming pared 2 bases from V and 9 bases from J, leaving 20 bases between. The CDR3 DNA sequence: TGTGCCAGCAGTTTAAGACGGTCAAGGGGTACGGGTGAGCAGTTCTTC. It codes for CASSLRRSRGTGEQFF.

This clone was found a few times. V and J are TRBV5-6 and TRBJ2-1; 9 nucleotides match TRBD2. The CDR3 covers 15 residues. V shed 2 bases and J 7 bases; nucleotides not matched to a gene: 7. CDR1 and CDR2 from the germline V gene are SGHDT and YYEEEE. DNA for the CDR3: TGTGCCAGCAGCTTTCGGCTAGCGGGAATAAATGAGCAGTTCTTC. It encodes CASSFRLAGINEQFF.

This clone was recorded a few times. The chain links TRBV4-1 to TRBJ2-7, with D perhaps matching TRBD1 (6 bases). Deletions cut 2 bases from V and 1 base from J, with 21 bases between. Germline V gene sequence: CDR1 MGHRA, CDR2 YSYEKL. CDR3 length equals 18 residues. The CDR3 DNA is TGCGCCAGCAGCCAAAGGGTTGAGGATGTAGGACAGTCCTACGAGCAGTACTTC. This codes for CASSQRVEDVGQSYEQYF.

This clone was seen only a few times. The V and J genes are TRBV19 and TRBJ2-7; 14 bases agree with TRBD2. V trimming: 5 bases; J trimming: 4 bases; junction bases outside the gene matches: 7. Germline assignment: CDR1 LNHDA and CDR2 SQIVND (reference sequence). The CDR3 consists of 16 residues. The CDR3 region has the DNA TGTGCCAGTAGTGGAGGACTAGCGGGAGGAAGTTACGAGCAGTACTTC. Translating gives CASSGGLAGGSYEQYF.

This clone was seen only a few times. CDR3 region: CASRDVGASSYEQYF. The CDR3 nucleotides read TGTGCCAGCAGAGACGTGGGCGCCTCATCCTACGAGCAGTACTTC. The rearrangement joins TRBV6-6 to TRBJ2-7; no clear D gene. Germline V CDR1 and CDR2: MNHNY, SVGAGI (reference sequence). V was pared by 6 bases and J by 1 base, with 16 bases between. The CDR3 extends over 15 amino acids.

This clone was seen a few times. The CDR3: CASSRSQVVTYGYTF. The CDR3 nucleotides read TGTGCCAGCAGCAGATCACAGGTCGTCACCTATGGCTACACCTTC. This chain links TRBV7-9 with TRBJ1-2; a possible D gene is TRBD1 (5 bases). Germline V CDR1 and CDR2: SEHNR, FQNEAQ (reference sequence). The CDR3 is 15 amino acids. The ends were cut back, 5 bases at V and 4 bases at J, with 17 bases in the middle.

The chain couples TRBV29-1 to TRBJ2-7, with D hard to call. Germline V CDR1 and CDR2: SQVTM, ANQGSEA. This CDR3 is 11 amino acids long. Trimming pared 5 bases from V and 2 bases from J, leaving 7 bases between. CDR3 in DNA: TGCAGCGTTATGGCCACCTACGAGCAGTACTTC. Translation: CSVMATYEQYF.